Below, 4 T cell receptor beta chains from the same sample are listed, as sequenced in a study of CD8 T cells in Susac syndrome. Reverse transcription of about 0.45 to 1 ug RNA was carried out with random hexamers. TCRdb recomputed calls from the immunoSEQ multiplex PCR reads with MiXCR, one row per CDR3 protein. The table records roughly 150,000 distinct CDR3 sequences, approximately 94% of them present only once. Sequenced input: CD8+ T cells from PBMCs. These receptors were collected from a human donor with multiple sclerosis.

This clonotype was observed a single time. This chain links TRBV6-4 with TRBJ2-1; 8 nucleotides line up with TRBD1. The CDR3 is 19 amino acids. CDR1 and CDR2 from the germline V gene are MRHNA and SNTAGT. Trimming took 3 bases from V and 0 from J; bases not matched to a gene: 13. For the CDR3, the DNA is TGTGCCAGCAGTGAGAAGGGGACGGGACAGGCTATCTCCTACAATGAGCAGTTCTTC. Protein product: CASSEKGTGQAISYNEQFF.

The chain uses TRBV14 and TRBJ2-7; D unclear. Trimming stripped 1 base from V and 6 bases from J, with 13 bases between. The germline CDR1 and CDR2 sequences are SGHDN and FVKESK. This CDR3 contains 14 residues. The CDR3 DNA follows: TGTGCCAGCAGCCAAGCTTCTAGGTCCGGCGAGCAGTACTTC. It specifies CASSQASRSGEQYF.

The V call is TRBV15, the J call TRBJ2-2; D call uncertain. Germline loops: CDR1 LNHNV, CDR2 YYDKDF (reference sequence). This CDR3 is 14 amino acids long. V was clipped by 1 base and J by 6 bases, with 9 bases between them. CDR3 sequence: CATSRGYLAGELFF. The DNA for the CDR3 is TGTGCCACCAGCAGAGGATATTTAGCCGGGGAGCTGTTTTTT.

The chain has TRBV6-2 or TRBV6-3 and TRBJ2-5; D gene uncertain. The CDR3 extends over 11 amino acids. The ends were cut back, 2 bases at V and 5 bases at J, with 3 bases in the middle. CDR1 and CDR2 from the germline V gene are MNHEY and SVGEGT. The chain's CDR3 is CASSYAETQYF. The CDR3 DNA reads TGTGCCAGCAGTTACGCGGAGACCCAGTACTTC.